This T cell receptor beta chain comes out of a study of cytomegalovirus exposure and HLA in healthy donors. The PCR used 60 Vbeta and 13 Jbeta primers. TCRdb's copy holds only in-frame clones and misses some; the assay was immunoSEQ multiplex PCR. This table has approximately 220,000 clones, 65% to 85% appearing once. Healthy bone marrow donors supplied every sample. This CDR3 has 14 amino acids. The germline gives CDR1 MDHEN, CDR2 SYDVKM. The V and J ends lost 2 bases and 2 bases, in that order; junction bases with no gene match: 3. The gene calls are TRBV28 and TRBJ2-7, with TRBD1 matching 7 bases. Sequencing was carried out using PBMCs. This receptor was taken from a man aged 25 to 45 in good health and CMV-seronegative. The DNA for the CDR3 is TGTGCCAGCAGTTTAGTCACAGGGGCCTACGAGCAGTACTTC. This sequence encodes CASSLVTGAYEQYF.